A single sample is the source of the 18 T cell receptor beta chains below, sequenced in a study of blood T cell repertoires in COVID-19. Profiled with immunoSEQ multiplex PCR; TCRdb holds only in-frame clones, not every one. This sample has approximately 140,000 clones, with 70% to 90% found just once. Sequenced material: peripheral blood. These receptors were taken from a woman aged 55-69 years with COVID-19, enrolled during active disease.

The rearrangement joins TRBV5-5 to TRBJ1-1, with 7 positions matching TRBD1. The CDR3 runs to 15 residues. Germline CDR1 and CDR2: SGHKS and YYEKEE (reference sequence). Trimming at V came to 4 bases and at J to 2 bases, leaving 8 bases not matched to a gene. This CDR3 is CASSSQGQPNTEAFF. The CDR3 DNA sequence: TGTGCCAGCAGCAGCCAGGGACAGCCCAACACTGAAGCTTTCTTT.

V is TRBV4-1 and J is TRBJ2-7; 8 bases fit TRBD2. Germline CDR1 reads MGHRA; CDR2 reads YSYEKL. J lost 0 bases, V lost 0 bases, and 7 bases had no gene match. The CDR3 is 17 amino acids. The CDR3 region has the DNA TGCGCCAGCAGCCAAGATCTGAGCGGGGGTGCCTCCTACGAGCAGTACTTC. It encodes CASSQDLSGGASYEQYF.

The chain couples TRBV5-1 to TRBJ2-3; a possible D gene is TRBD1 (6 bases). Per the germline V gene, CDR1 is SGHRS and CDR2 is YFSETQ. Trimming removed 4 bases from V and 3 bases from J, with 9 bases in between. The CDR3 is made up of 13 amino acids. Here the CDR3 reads CASSTQGTDTQYF. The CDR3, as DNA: TGCGCCAGCAGCACACAGGGTACAGATACGCAGTATTTT.

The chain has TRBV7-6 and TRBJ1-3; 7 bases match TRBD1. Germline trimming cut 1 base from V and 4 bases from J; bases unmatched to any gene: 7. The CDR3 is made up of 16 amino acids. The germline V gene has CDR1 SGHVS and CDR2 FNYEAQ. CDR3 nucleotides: TGTGCCAGCAGCTTAGGGGCCGGGACAGTCGGAAACACCATATATTTT. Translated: CASSLGAGTVGNTIYF.

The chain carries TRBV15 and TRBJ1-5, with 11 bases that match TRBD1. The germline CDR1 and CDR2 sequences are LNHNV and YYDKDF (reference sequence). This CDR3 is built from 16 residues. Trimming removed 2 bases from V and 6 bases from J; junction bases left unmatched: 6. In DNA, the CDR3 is TGTGCCACCAGCAGACCTCGGACAGGGGGCACTCAGCCCCAGCATTTT. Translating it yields CATSRPRTGGTQPQHF.

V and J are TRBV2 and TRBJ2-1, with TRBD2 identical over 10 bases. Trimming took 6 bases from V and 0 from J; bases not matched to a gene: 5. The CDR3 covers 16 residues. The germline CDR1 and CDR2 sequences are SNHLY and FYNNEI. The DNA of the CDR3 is TGTGCCAGCAGAGATCTAGCGGGGGACTCCTACAATGAGCAGTTCTTC. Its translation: CASRDLAGDSYNEQFF.

CDR3 sequence reads: CASSARRGLSGNTIYF. The CDR3 DNA is TGTGCCAGCAGTGCCCGCAGGGGTTTGTCTGGAAACACCATATATTTT. This rearrangement joins TRBV6-1 to TRBJ1-3, with D possibly being TRBD1 (6 bases). The germline V gene encodes CDR1 MNHNS and CDR2 SASEGT. The germline V and J ends were trimmed by 4 bases and 1 base, with 14 bases remaining between them. The CDR3 has 16 amino acids.

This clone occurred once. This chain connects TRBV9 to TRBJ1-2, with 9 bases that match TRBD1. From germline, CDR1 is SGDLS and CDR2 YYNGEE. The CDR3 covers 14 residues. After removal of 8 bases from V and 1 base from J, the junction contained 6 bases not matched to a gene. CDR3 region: CASGPGQGNYGYTF. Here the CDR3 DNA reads TGTGCCAGTGGGCCGGGACAGGGTAACTATGGCTACACCTTC.

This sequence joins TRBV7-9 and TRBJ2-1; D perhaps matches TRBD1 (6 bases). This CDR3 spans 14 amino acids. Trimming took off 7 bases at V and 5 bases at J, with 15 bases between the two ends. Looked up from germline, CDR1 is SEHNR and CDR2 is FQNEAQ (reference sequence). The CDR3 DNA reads TGTGCCAGCAACAACCCCAGGGGCCACAATGAGCAGTTCTTC. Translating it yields CASNNPRGHNEQFF.

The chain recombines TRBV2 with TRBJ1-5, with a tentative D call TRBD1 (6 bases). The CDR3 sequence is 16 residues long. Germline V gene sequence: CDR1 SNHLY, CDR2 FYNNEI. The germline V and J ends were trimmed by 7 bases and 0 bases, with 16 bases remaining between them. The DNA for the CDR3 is TGTGCCAGCACACCCCACAGGGATGATAGCAATCAGCCCCAGCATTTT. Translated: CASTPHRDDSNQPQHF. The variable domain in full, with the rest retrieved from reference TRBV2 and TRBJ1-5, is EPEVTQTPSHQVTQMGQEVILRCVPISNHLYFYWYRQILGQKVEFLVSFYNNEISEKSEIFDDQFSVERPDGSNFTLKIRSTKLEDSAMYFCASTPHRDDSNQPQHFGDGTRLSIL.

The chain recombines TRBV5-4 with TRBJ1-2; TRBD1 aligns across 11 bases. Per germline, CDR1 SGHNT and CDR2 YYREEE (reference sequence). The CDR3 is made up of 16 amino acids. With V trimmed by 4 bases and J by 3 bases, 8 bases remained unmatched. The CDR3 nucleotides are TGTGCCAGCAGCGTCGGACAGGGGGCGGCGGACTATGGCTACACCTTC. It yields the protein CASSVGQGAADYGYTF.

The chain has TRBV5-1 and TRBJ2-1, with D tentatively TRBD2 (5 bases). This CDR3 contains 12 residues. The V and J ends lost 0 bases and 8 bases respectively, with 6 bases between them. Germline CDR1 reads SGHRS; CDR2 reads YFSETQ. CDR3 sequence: CASSLVGDEQFF. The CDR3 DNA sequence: TGCGCCAGCAGCTTGGTGGGAGATGAGCAGTTCTTC. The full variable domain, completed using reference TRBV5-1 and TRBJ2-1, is KAGVTQTPRYLIKTRGQQVTLSCSPISGHRSVSWYQQTPGQGLQFLFEYFSETQRNKGNFPGRFSGRQFSNSRSEMNVSTLELGDSALYLCASSLVGDEQFFGPGTRLTVL.

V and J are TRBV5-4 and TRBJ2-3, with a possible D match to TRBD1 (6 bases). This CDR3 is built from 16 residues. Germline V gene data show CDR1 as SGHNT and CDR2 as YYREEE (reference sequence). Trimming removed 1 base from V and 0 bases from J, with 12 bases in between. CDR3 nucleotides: TGTGCCAGCAGCTTGCTACAGGGTTCTAGCACAGATACGCAGTATTTT. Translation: CASSLLQGSSTDTQYF.

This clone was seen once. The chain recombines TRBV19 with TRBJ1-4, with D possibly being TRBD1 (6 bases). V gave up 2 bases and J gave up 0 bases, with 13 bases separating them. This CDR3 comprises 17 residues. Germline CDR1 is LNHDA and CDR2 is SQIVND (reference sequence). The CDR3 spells CASSITPRTATNEKLFF. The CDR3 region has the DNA TGTGCCAGTAGTATAACCCCTCGGACAGCAACTAATGAAAAACTGTTTTTT.

DNA of the CDR3: TGTGCCAGCTCACTAAACCAAGAGACCCAGTACTTC. Encoded protein: CASSLNQETQYF. This chain connects TRBV18 to TRBJ2-5; D is undetermined. V was trimmed by 4 bases and J by 0 bases, leaving 3 bases between them. Germline V gene data show CDR1 as KGHSH and CDR2 as LQKENI. This CDR3 spans 12 amino acids.

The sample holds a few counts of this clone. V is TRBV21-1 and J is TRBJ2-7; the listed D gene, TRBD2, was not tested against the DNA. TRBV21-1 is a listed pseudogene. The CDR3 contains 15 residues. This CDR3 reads CASSKANGGADEQYF. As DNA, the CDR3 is TGTGCCAGCAGCAAAGCAAACGGGGGGGCCGACGAGCAGTACTTC.

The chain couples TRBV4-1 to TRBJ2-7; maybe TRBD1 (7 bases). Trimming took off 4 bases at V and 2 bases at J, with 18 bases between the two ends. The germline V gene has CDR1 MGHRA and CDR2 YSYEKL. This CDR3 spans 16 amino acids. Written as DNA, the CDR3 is TGCGCCAGCAGCCCGATTTTGCGGGACAGACCCTACGAGCAGTACTTC. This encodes CASSPILRDRPYEQYF.

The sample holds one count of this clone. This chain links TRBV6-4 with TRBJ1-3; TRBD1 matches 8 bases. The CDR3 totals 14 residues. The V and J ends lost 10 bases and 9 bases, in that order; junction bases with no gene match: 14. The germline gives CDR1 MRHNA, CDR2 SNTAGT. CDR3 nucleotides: TGTGCCAATACAGGGGGGCTCCTCCTTGTCACCATATATTTT. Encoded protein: CANTGGLLLVTIYF.